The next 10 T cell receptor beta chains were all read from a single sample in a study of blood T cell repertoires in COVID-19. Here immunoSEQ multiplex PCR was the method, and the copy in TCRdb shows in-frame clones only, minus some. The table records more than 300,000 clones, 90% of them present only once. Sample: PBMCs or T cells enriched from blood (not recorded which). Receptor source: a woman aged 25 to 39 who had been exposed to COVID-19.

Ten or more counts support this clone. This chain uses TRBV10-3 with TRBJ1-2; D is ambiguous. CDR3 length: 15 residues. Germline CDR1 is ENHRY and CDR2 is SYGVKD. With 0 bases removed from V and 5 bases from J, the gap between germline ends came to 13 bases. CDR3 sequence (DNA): TGTGCCATCAGTGAGTCGACACCGTACCTGTATGGCTACACCTTC. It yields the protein CAISESTPYLYGYTF.

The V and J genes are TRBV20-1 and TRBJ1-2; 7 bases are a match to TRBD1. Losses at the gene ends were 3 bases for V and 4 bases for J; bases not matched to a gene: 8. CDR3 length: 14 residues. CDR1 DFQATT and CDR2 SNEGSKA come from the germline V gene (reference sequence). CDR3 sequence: CSASLDRPPYGYTF. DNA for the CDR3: TGCAGTGCTAGTTTGGACAGGCCTCCCTATGGCTACACCTTC.

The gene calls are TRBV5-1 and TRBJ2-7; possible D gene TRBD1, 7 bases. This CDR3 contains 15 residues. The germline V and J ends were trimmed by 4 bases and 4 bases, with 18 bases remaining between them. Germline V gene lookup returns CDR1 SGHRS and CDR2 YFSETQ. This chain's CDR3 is CASSPRQGLDYEQYF. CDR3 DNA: TGCGCCAGCAGCCCTCGACAGGGACTGGATTACGAGCAGTACTTC.

The CDR3 DNA sequence: TGTGCCAGCAGCCGGACAGGGGGCTTCAATCAGCCCCAGCATTTT. Protein product: CASSRTGGFNQPQHF. The chain uses TRBV6-5 and TRBJ1-5; 11 nucleotides match TRBD1. The CDR3 sequence is 15 residues long. V shed 6 bases and J 3 bases; nucleotides not matched to a gene: 4. Germline loops: CDR1 MNHEY, CDR2 SVGAGI.

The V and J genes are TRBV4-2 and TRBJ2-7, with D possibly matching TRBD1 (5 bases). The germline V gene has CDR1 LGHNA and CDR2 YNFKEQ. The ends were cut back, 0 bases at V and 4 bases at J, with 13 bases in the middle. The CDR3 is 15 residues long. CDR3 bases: TGTGCCAGCAGCCAAGATTTAGACAGTAATTACGAGCAGTACTTC. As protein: CASSQDLDSNYEQYF.

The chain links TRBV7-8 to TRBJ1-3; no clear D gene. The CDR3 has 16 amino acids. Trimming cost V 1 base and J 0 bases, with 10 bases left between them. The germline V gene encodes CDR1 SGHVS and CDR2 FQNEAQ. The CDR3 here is CASSLGSQVSGNTIYF. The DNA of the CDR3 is TGTGCCAGCAGCTTAGGTTCCCAGGTCTCTGGAAACACCATATATTTT.

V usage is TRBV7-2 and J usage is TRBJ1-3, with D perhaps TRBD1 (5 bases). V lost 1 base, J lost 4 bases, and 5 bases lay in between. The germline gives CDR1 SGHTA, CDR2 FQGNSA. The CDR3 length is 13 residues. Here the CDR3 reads CASSLGQGNTIYF. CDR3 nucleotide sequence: TGTGCCAGCAGCTTAGGACAGGGAAACACCATATATTTT.

The CDR3 is CASSKTGTGDNSPLHF. The CDR3 DNA follows: TGTGCCAGCAGCAAAACCGGGACAGGGGATAATTCACCCCTCCACTTT. The V call is TRBV7-6, the J call TRBJ1-6, with 10 nucleotides matching TRBD1. The CDR3 totals 16 residues. J gave up 5 bases and V 5 bases, and 6 bases lay outside the gene matches. Germline V CDR1 and CDR2: SGHVS, FNYEAQ.

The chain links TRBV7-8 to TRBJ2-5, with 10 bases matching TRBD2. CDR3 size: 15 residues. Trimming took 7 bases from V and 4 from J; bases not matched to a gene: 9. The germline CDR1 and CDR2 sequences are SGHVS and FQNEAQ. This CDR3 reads CASIKTASGGETQYF. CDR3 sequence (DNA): TGTGCCAGCATCAAGACGGCTAGCGGGGGAGAGACCCAGTACTTC.

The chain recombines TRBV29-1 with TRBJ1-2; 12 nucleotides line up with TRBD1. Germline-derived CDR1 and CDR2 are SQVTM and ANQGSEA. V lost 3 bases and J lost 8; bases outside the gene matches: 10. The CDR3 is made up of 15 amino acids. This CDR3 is CSVDIWDRGLGGYTF. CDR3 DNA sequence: TGCAGCGTTGATATTTGGGACAGGGGGCTTGGAGGCTACACCTTC.